These 30 T cell receptor beta chains were sequenced from one sample in a study of low-dose radiotherapy and immunotherapy resistance in tumors. cDNA synthesis used a TRAV/TRBV-specific primer set for both chains. Using a constant-region primer together with a V-primer adapter, TCRs were subjected to 20 to 25 PCR cycles of amplification. MiXCR was run by TCRdb on the reads, yielding one entry per CDR3 protein. The sample includes tens of thousands of distinct CDR3 sequences, roughly a tenth of them seen just once. Time point noted: before trial treatment. Sequenced here: PBMCs, sampled before treatment. These receptors all come from a male donor with prostate cancer.

The genes are TRBV9 and TRBJ1-6; D unresolved. Per germline, CDR1 SGDLS and CDR2 YYNGEE. Trimming removed 0 bases at V and 8 bases at J, with 12 bases between. This CDR3 spans 15 amino acids. The CDR3 region has the DNA TGTGCCAGCAGCGTAGGCGAGGTGGGCTATTCACCCCTCCACTTT. Translation: CASSVGEVGYSPLHF.

The chain recombines TRBV7-6 with TRBJ2-7, with 11 bases lining up with TRBD1. The CDR3 loop spans 15 amino acids. The germline V gene has CDR1 SGHVS and CDR2 FNYEAQ. V was clipped by 1 base and J by 5 bases; unmatched bases: 4. CDR3: CASSLDRTGGHEQYF. The CDR3, as DNA: TGTGCCAGCAGCTTAGATAGGACAGGGGGCCACGAGCAGTACTTC.

Many counts were recorded for this clonotype. The CDR3 is CASSGGTGGRSPLHF. For the CDR3, the DNA is TGTGCCAGCAGCGGAGGGACAGGGGGTCGTTCACCCCTCCACTTT. V and J are TRBV7-2 and TRBJ1-6; 11 bases agree with TRBD1. There are 15 residues in the CDR3. Germline V gene data show CDR1 as SGHTA and CDR2 as FQGNSA. Trimming removed 5 bases from V and 9 bases from J; junction bases left unmatched: 6.

This clonotype was recorded at least ten times. V gene TRBV7-9 combines with J gene TRBJ2-7, with D hard to call. The CDR3 length is 16 residues. V was clipped by 6 bases and J by 5 bases, with 23 bases between them. Germline loops: CDR1 SEHNR, CDR2 FQNEAQ (reference sequence). CDR3 coding DNA: TGTGCCAGCAGTCAAGGTCGGCTACCCGGTCTCGACGAGCAGTACTTC. Amino acids: CASSQGRLPGLDEQYF.

This clonotype has at least ten counts. V is TRBV20-1 and J is TRBJ2-7, with TRBD2 matching over 9 bases. The CDR3 contains 13 residues. Germline V lookup: CDR1 DFQATT, CDR2 SNEGSKA (reference sequence). The V and J ends lost 1 base and 3 bases, in that order; junction bases with no gene match: 1. CDR3 in DNA: TGCAGTGCTAGAGGTAGCGGGGGCTACGAGCAGTACTTC. Protein product: CSARGSGGYEQYF.

This clonotype was seen many times. This chain links TRBV11-2 with TRBJ2-7; the D is unclear. The germline V gene has CDR1 SGHAT and CDR2 FQNNGV. With 3 bases removed from V and 6 bases from J, the gap between germline ends came to 15 bases. The CDR3 has 14 amino acids. CDR3 loop: CASSFGRPLAEQYF. The DNA for the CDR3 is TGTGCCAGCAGCTTCGGCCGGCCCCTCGCCGAGCAGTACTTC.

This clonotype was detected ten times or more. This sequence joins TRBV30 and TRBJ1-1, with D unresolved. Looked up from germline, CDR1 is GTSNPN and CDR2 is SVGIG (reference sequence). The CDR3 has 13 amino acids. V was clipped by 2 bases and J by 1 base, with 8 bases between them. The CDR3 DNA reads as TGTGCCTGGAGTAGTAGAGGGAACACTGAAGCTTTCTTT. This gives the protein CAWSSRGNTEAFF. Filled out from reference TRBV30 and TRBJ1-1, the complete variable domain reads SQTIHQWPATLVQPVGSPLSLECTVEGTSNPNLYWYRQAAGRGLQLLFYSVGIGQISSEVPQNLSASRPQDRQFILSSKKLLLSDSGFYLCAWSSRGNTEAFFGQGTRLTVV.

At least ten counts were recorded for this clonotype. The J gene is TRBJ1-1, the V gene TRBV20-1; TRBD1 agrees at 10 bases. The germline V gene has CDR1 DFQATT and CDR2 SNEGSKA (reference sequence). Trimming took 3 bases from V and 1 from J; bases not matched to a gene: 8. This CDR3 region has 16 residues. The CDR3 region is CSASGGQGGSNTEAFF. The CDR3 DNA follows: TGCAGTGCTAGCGGTGGACAGGGGGGATCGAACACTGAAGCTTTCTTT.

This clonotype appeared many times. This chain joins TRBV6-2 or TRBV6-3 and TRBJ2-7; D gene ambiguous. V lost 2 bases and J 1 base, leaving 6 bases between the germline ends. The CDR3 is 13 residues long. Germline lookup yields CDR1 MNHEY and CDR2 SVGEGT. The CDR3 protein is CASSYGESYEQYF. CDR3 DNA sequence: TGTGCCAGCAGTTACGGGGAATCCTACGAGCAGTACTTC.

This clonotype was counted at least ten times. J is TRBJ2-5 and V is TRBV19, with 8 positions matching TRBD1. This CDR3 spans 14 amino acids. From germline, CDR1 is LNHDA and CDR2 SQIVND (reference sequence). The V and J ends lost 8 bases and 1 base, in that order; junction bases with no gene match: 6. The CDR3 is CASRDRGRQETQYF. DNA for the CDR3: TGTGCCAGTCGAGACAGGGGTCGCCAAGAGACCCAGTACTTC.

In this sample, this clonotype turned up many times. The chain combines TRBV9 with TRBJ1-3, with D tentatively TRBD1 (6 bases). The CDR3 runs to 14 residues. The V gene's germline CDR1 is SGDLS and CDR2 YYNGEE. V lost 4 bases and J 0 bases, leaving 8 bases between the germline ends. The CDR3 nucleotides are TGTGCCAGCAGCTCGGACAGCTCTGGAAACACCATATATTTT. Translation gives CASSSDSSGNTIYF.

This clonotype has at least ten counts. The CDR3 spells CASSFGGPGTGLPYEQYF. CDR3 DNA sequence: TGTGCCAGCAGCTTCGGGGGGCCCGGGACAGGGCTCCCCTACGAGCAGTACTTC. The chain links TRBV13 to TRBJ2-7, with 9 bases identical to TRBD1. CDR3 length: 18 residues. J was trimmed by 2 bases and V by 3 bases; bases with no gene match: 14. The germline gives CDR1 PRHDT, CDR2 FYEKMQ (reference sequence).

There are many counts of this clonotype. The chain combines TRBV7-2 with TRBJ2-7; TRBD2 might be the D (6 bases). Trimming took 3 bases from V and 3 from J, leaving 15 bases between them. The CDR3 consists of 15 residues. CDR1 is SGHTA, CDR2 FQGNSA, per germline. This chain's CDR3 is CASSFAGGKRYEQYF. In DNA form, the CDR3 reads TGTGCCAGCAGCTTCGCCGGCGGGAAACGCTACGAGCAGTACTTC.

In this sample, this clonotype turned up many times. The V gene is TRBV5-1, the J gene TRBJ2-2, with TRBD1 matching over 9 bases. There are 15 residues in the CDR3. The germline CDR1 and CDR2 sequences are SGHRS and YFSETQ. Trimming took 0 bases from V and 7 from J; bases not matched to a gene: 4. CDR3 amino acids: CASSLEQGAGGELFF. CDR3 coding DNA: TGCGCCAGCAGCTTGGAACAGGGGGCCGGCGGGGAGCTGTTTTTT.

J is TRBJ2-1 and V is TRBV5-6; 14 nucleotides agree with TRBD2. Germline assignment: CDR1 SGHDT and CDR2 YYEEEE. CDR3 length: 14 amino acids. Unmatched junction bases numbered 3, after V lost 4 bases and J lost 9 bases. CDR3 in amino acids: CASSGLAGGGEQFF. DNA of the CDR3: TGTGCCAGCAGCGGACTAGCGGGAGGAGGTGAGCAGTTCTTC.

This clonotype was recorded at least ten times. This chain connects TRBV18 to TRBJ2-1; no reliable D call. The CDR3 runs to 12 residues. V was shortened by 6 bases and J by 9 bases, with 12 bases between the two germline ends. From germline, CDR1 is KGHSH and CDR2 LQKENI. The CDR3 spells CASSAASSEQFF. In nucleotides, the CDR3 is TGTGCCAGCTCGGCGGCTTCCAGTGAGCAGTTCTTC.

This clonotype has a count of ten or more. This chain links TRBV29-1 with TRBJ1-5; D not certain. CDR1 is SQVTM and CDR2 is ANQGSEA in the germline V gene. V was trimmed by 6 bases and J by 4 bases, leaving 13 bases between them. CDR3 length: 13 residues. CDR3 in amino acids: CSVGRALNQPQHF. CDR3 DNA: TGCAGCGTAGGCCGGGCTCTAAATCAGCCCCAGCATTTT.

This clonotype was observed many times. The gene calls are TRBV3-1 and TRBJ2-5; TRBD2 matches at 13 bases. This CDR3 is 16 amino acids long. Germline CDR1 LGHDT, CDR2 YNNKEL (reference sequence). The trim removed 7 bases at V and 1 base at J, leaving 6 bases unmatched. This chain's CDR3 is CASTPGLAGIQETQYF. CDR3 coding DNA: TGTGCCAGCACCCCGGGACTAGCGGGAATCCAAGAGACCCAGTACTTC.

This clonotype was recorded at least ten times. The V and J genes are TRBV12-3 or TRBV12-4 and TRBJ2-7; the D is unclear. The V end was cut by 3 bases, the J end by 2 bases, with 11 bases between. The CDR3 length is 14 residues. CDR3 in amino acids: CASSFALGTYEQYF. In DNA form, the CDR3 reads TGTGCCAGCAGTTTTGCTTTGGGAACCTACGAGCAGTACTTC.

This clonotype has ten or more counts. The gene calls are TRBV19 and TRBJ1-4, with D perhaps matching TRBD1 (6 bases). Germline-derived CDR1 and CDR2 are LNHDA and SQIVND (reference sequence). This CDR3 contains 16 residues. Trimming removed 3 bases from V and 8 bases from J, with 19 bases in between. For the CDR3, the DNA is TGTGCCAGTAGTATGTATTCCGGGGGCGACGGAGAAAAACTGTTTTTT. Its protein product is CASSMYSGGDGEKLFF.

A note on this clonotype: This sequence is one base from a far larger clone and is likely a read error. The chain recombines TRBV20-1 with TRBJ2-3; D might be TRBD2 (6 bases). The closer fit of TRBJ2-7 to the DNA end suggests the J call may be wrong. The CDR3 is 12 amino acids. The germline CDR1 and CDR2 sequences are DFQATT and SNEGSKA (reference sequence). In DNA form, the CDR3 reads TGCAGTGCTAGTGGAGGGGCCCAGGAGCAGTACTTC. Its translation is CSASGGAQEQYF.

Ten or more counts support this clonotype. This chain joins TRBV28 and TRBJ2-7, with 9 bases identical to TRBD1. The CDR3 runs 14 residues. Per germline, CDR1 MDHEN and CDR2 SYDVKM. V lost 4 bases and J lost 4; bases outside the gene matches: 5. CDR3 sequence reads: CASSSGTGPYEQYF. The CDR3, as DNA: TGTGCCAGCAGTTCTGGGACAGGGCCTTACGAGCAGTACTTC.

This clonotype was counted many times. V usage is TRBV5-1 and J usage is TRBJ1-2, with D perhaps TRBD1 (6 bases). Trimming took 0 bases from V and 3 from J, leaving 9 bases between them. The CDR3 consists of 14 residues. From germline, CDR1 is SGHRS and CDR2 YFSETQ. This chain's CDR3 is CASSLEQGDYGYTF. CDR3 DNA sequence: TGCGCCAGCAGCTTGGAACAGGGTGACTATGGCTACACCTTC.

This clonotype was observed a handful of times. The chain is built from TRBV6-5 and TRBJ2-7; 9 bases agree with TRBD2. The V gene end was trimmed by 8 bases and the J gene end by 2 bases; junction bases not matched to a gene: 16. In germline, CDR1 is MNHEY, CDR2 SVGAGI. This CDR3 comprises 17 residues. The CDR3 is CASRRGEKLAGPYEQYF. The CDR3 DNA is TGTGCCAGCCGTCGTGGGGAGAAACTAGCGGGTCCCTACGAGCAGTACTTC.

This clonotype came up many times. This sequence joins TRBV6-5 and TRBJ1-6; 7 nucleotides agree with TRBD1. Trimming removed 0 bases from V and 7 bases from J; junction bases left unmatched: 6. Germline CDR1 and CDR2: MNHEY and SVGAGI. The CDR3 contains 16 residues. The CDR3 DNA sequence: TGTGCCAGCAGTTACTCCCGACAGGGCCTCAATTCACCCCTCCACTTT. It translates to CASSYSRQGLNSPLHF.

In this sample, this clonotype turned up many times. J is TRBJ2-7 and V is TRBV6-2 or TRBV6-3; 9 bases are a match to TRBD1. Trimming removed 2 bases from V and 2 bases from J; junction bases left unmatched: 1. Germline V gives CDR1 MNHEY, CDR2 SVGEGT. The CDR3 length is 14 residues. This chain's CDR3 is CASSYGQGTYEQYF. In nucleotides, the CDR3 is TGTGCCAGCAGTTACGGACAGGGGACCTACGAGCAGTACTTC.

This clonotype showed up many times. The chain is built from TRBV7-2 and TRBJ2-3, with no clear D. Germline V gene data show CDR1 as SGHTA and CDR2 as FQGNSA. Trimming left V 1 base short and J 4 bases short, with 9 bases between. This CDR3 is built from 14 residues. The CDR3 spells CASSLELGADTQYF. For the CDR3, the DNA is TGTGCCAGCAGCTTAGAACTCGGAGCAGATACGCAGTATTTT.

This clonotype was recorded at least ten times. The chain has TRBV2 and TRBJ2-2, with D unclear. Germline CDR1 SNHLY, CDR2 FYNNEI. This CDR3 has 15 amino acids. Trimming took 2 bases from V and 4 from J, leaving 11 bases between them. CDR3: CASSENGRITGELFF. CDR3 nucleotide sequence: TGTGCCAGCAGTGAAAACGGCCGGATCACCGGGGAGCTGTTTTTT.

This clonotype occurred many times. The rearrangement uses TRBV28 and TRBJ2-7; TRBD1 matches 12 bases. CDR3 length: 14 amino acids. Germline V gene data show CDR1 as MDHEN and CDR2 as SYDVKM. V shed 7 bases, J shed 8 bases, and the junction held 9 bases outside the gene matches. The CDR3 DNA sequence: TGTGCCAGCATCGACCAGGGGACAGGGGGCAAGCAGTACTTC. Protein sequence: CASIDQGTGGKQYF. Drawing the rest from reference TRBV28 and TRBJ2-7, the complete variable domain is DVKVTQSSRYLVKRTGEKVFLECVQDMDHENMFWYRQDPGLGLRLIYFSYDVKMKEKGDIPEGYSVSREKKERFSLILESASTNQTSMYLCASIDQGTGGKQYFGPGTRLTVT.

This clonotype was seen many times. The genes are TRBV5-6 and TRBJ1-5; no clear D gene. The germline V gene encodes CDR1 SGHDT and CDR2 YYEEEE. V was pared by 4 bases and J by 5 bases, with 13 bases between. The CDR3 consists of 14 residues. This CDR3 is CASSQRGSYQPQHF. The CDR3 DNA follows: TGTGCCAGCAGCCAACGGGGATCCTATCAGCCCCAGCATTTT.